The 30 T cell receptor beta chains given below trace back to one sample, sequenced in a study of T-cell memory formation after mild COVID-19. A single record per CDR3 protein comes from TCRdb applying MiXCR to the 5' RACE reads. This sample carries about 140,000 distinct CDR3 sequences, more than 13% of them seen once, and the ten largest clones take around 28%. Sequencing was performed on PBMCs or a T cell subset sorted from them (not recorded which). All receptors derive from an adult woman who had mild COVID-19 (a few samples of this study predate the infection). Cell type and time point are not known.

This clonotype has a count of ten or more. The chain combines TRBV9 with TRBJ2-2; 8 nucleotides line up with TRBD2. The CDR3 is made up of 17 amino acids. Germline lookup yields CDR1 SGDLS and CDR2 YYNGEE. V gave up 0 bases and J gave up 4 bases; unmatched junction bases: 8. CDR3 residues: CASSVDDGTRSTGELFF. CDR3 in DNA: TGTGCCAGCAGCGTAGACGATGGGACTAGGTCCACCGGGGAGCTGTTTTTT.

This clonotype was detected a few times. This sequence joins TRBV6-6 and TRBJ2-3; TRBD1 is a possible D gene (5 bases). The germline gives CDR1 MNHNY, CDR2 SVGAGI (reference sequence). Trimming removed 6 bases at V and 2 bases at J, with 18 bases between. The CDR3 sequence is 16 residues long. Written as DNA, the CDR3 is TGTGCCAGCAGGTCAGGGCCCCCTAAACTCACAGATACGCAGTATTTT. Translating it yields CASRSGPPKLTDTQYF.

The V gene is TRBV27, the J gene TRBJ1-1; a weak D match, TRBD1 (5 bases). The CDR3 spans 13 residues. Per the germline V gene, CDR1 is MNHEY and CDR2 is SMNVEV (reference sequence). With 10 bases removed from V and 5 bases from J, the gap between germline ends came to 17 bases. The CDR3 DNA reads as TGTGCCACCTCCCCGGCAGGGAATACTGAAGCTTTCTTT. Amino acid sequence: CATSPAGNTEAFF.

This clonotype occurred many times. This CDR3 is CASSLADWRETQYF. For the CDR3, the DNA is TGTGCCAGCAGCTTGGCGGATTGGCGGGAGACCCAGTACTTC. The chain has TRBV7-2 and TRBJ2-5; unclear D gene. This CDR3 contains 14 residues. Per the germline V gene, CDR1 is SGHTA and CDR2 is FQGNSA. V was trimmed by 3 bases and J by 5 bases, leaving 13 bases between them.

This clonotype has more than one count but fewer than ten. The V and J genes are TRBV5-1 and TRBJ2-3, with 7 bases fitting TRBD1. This CDR3 comprises 16 residues. The trim removed 4 bases at V and 2 bases at J, leaving 10 bases unmatched. Germline V gene data show CDR1 as SGHRS and CDR2 as YFSETQ. The CDR3 loop reads CASSANRGSVTDTQYF. In DNA form, the CDR3 reads TGCGCCAGCAGCGCCAACAGGGGAAGTGTCACAGATACGCAGTATTTT.

This clonotype was counted only a few times. This chain connects TRBV7-3 to TRBJ1-5, with D unresolved. This CDR3 has 16 residues. Trimming took off 5 bases at V and 0 bases at J, with 14 bases between the two ends. Looked up from germline, CDR1 is SGHTA and CDR2 is FQGTGA. The CDR3 region is CASSLDRFNSNQPQHF. The CDR3 region has the DNA TGTGCCAGCAGCCTGGACCGGTTTAATAGCAATCAGCCCCAGCATTTT.

This clonotype was seen a handful of times. V gene TRBV4-1 combines with J gene TRBJ1-5, with a tentative D call TRBD1 (5 bases). Trimming removed 3 bases at V and 2 bases at J, with 14 bases between. The CDR3 spans 16 residues. Germline loops: CDR1 MGHRA, CDR2 YSYEKL. Here the CDR3 reads CASSQGGGGGNQPQHF. In DNA form, the CDR3 reads TGCGCCAGCAGCCAGGGGGGGGGTGGAGGCAATCAGCCCCAGCATTTT.

This clonotype was detected a few times. The chain has TRBV9 and TRBJ2-1; no definite D call. The CDR3 loop spans 15 amino acids. The ends were cut back, 3 bases at V and 12 bases at J, with 22 bases in the middle. Germline assignment: CDR1 SGDLS and CDR2 YYNGEE. This chain's CDR3 is CASSAGKWAPTGQFF. For the CDR3, the DNA is TGTGCCAGCAGCGCGGGTAAATGGGCTCCAACGGGGCAGTTCTTC.

This clonotype was observed a few times. V and J are TRBV7-9 and TRBJ2-3, with no clear D. The germline V gene encodes CDR1 SEHNR and CDR2 FQNEAQ (reference sequence). Trimming stripped 5 bases from V and 4 bases from J, with 10 bases between. The CDR3 runs 13 residues. The CDR3 loop is CASSPGNPDTQYF. The CDR3 DNA follows: TGTGCCAGCAGCCCCGGAAACCCAGATACGCAGTATTTT.

The rearrangement joins TRBV15 to TRBJ1-3, with D perhaps matching TRBD1 (5 bases). V was cut by 0 bases and J by 0 bases, with 9 bases left in between. This CDR3 has 16 residues. Germline loops: CDR1 LNHNV, CDR2 YYDKDF (reference sequence). The CDR3 is CATSRDGGSSGNTIYF. The CDR3 DNA reads as TGTGCCACCAGCAGAGATGGGGGGAGCTCTGGAAACACCATATATTTT. Drawing the rest from reference TRBV15 and TRBJ1-3, the complete variable domain is DAMVIQNPRYQVTQFGKPVTLSCSQTLNHNVMYWYQQKSSQAPKLLFHYYDKDFNNEADTPDNFQSRRPNTSFCFLDIRSPGLGDTAMYLCATSRDGGSSGNTIYFGEGSWLTVV.

This clonotype occurred many times. This sequence joins TRBV7-8 and TRBJ2-1, with D unclear. The germline V and J ends were trimmed by 1 base and 8 bases, with 6 bases remaining between them. CDR1 SGHVS and CDR2 FQNEAQ come from the germline V gene. The length of the CDR3 is 12 residues. CDR3 in DNA: TGTGCCAGCAGCTTAGAGGACGATGAGCAGTTCTTC. As protein: CASSLEDDEQFF. The full variable domain, in which reference TRBV7-8 and TRBJ2-1 provide the parts outside the CDR3, is GAGVSQSPRYKVAKRGQDVALRCDPISGHVSLFWYQQALGQGPEFLTYFQNEAQLDKSGLPSDRFFAERPEGSVSTLKIQRTQQEDSAVYLCASSLEDDEQFFGPGTRLTVL.

This clonotype came up a few times. The J gene is TRBJ2-1, the V gene TRBV4-3; TRBD2 might be the D (5 bases). Germline CDR1 reads LGHNA; CDR2 reads YSLEER. The V and J ends lost 1 base and 6 bases respectively, with 13 bases between them. The CDR3 extends over 15 amino acids. The CDR3 is CASSQGGSDVNEQFF. The CDR3 DNA follows: TGCGCCAGCAGCCAAGGAGGGTCTGACGTCAATGAGCAGTTCTTC.

This chain uses TRBV29-1 with TRBJ2-5; 7 nucleotides line up with TRBD1. The CDR3 has 14 residues. From germline, CDR1 is SQVTM and CDR2 ANQGSEA. The ends lost 7 bases at V and 2 bases at J; junction bases unmatched: 10. CDR3 in DNA: TGCAGCGCTCGGGACAGTAGGGTACAAGAGACCCAGTACTTC. This encodes CSARDSRVQETQYF.

The V and J genes are TRBV7-9 and TRBJ2-1, with D possibly being TRBD1 or TRBD2 (6 bases each). The CDR3 is made up of 18 amino acids. Trimming took off 5 bases at V and 4 bases at J, with 24 bases between the two ends. CDR1 is SEHNR, CDR2 FQNEAQ, per germline (reference sequence). This CDR3 reads CASSPRTGPGGLYNEQFF. The CDR3 nucleotides read TGTGCCAGCAGCCCGCGTACGGGTCCCGGGGGCTTATACAATGAGCAGTTCTTC.

This clonotype occurred a few times. V usage is TRBV5-5 and J usage is TRBJ1-2; TRBD1 agrees at 9 bases. The junction had 8 bases not matched to a gene; V was cut back by 0 bases and J by 2 bases. The CDR3 spans 17 residues. The germline V gene has CDR1 SGHKS and CDR2 YYEKEE (reference sequence). The DNA for the CDR3 is TGTGCCAGCAGCTTGGCGTGGGACAGGGTCCAGAACTATGGCTACACCTTC. Its protein product is CASSLAWDRVQNYGYTF.

This clonotype was seen a few times. V and J are TRBV9 and TRBJ1-5, with D hard to call. This CDR3 spans 15 amino acids. Germline loops: CDR1 SGDLS, CDR2 YYNGEE. V gave up 3 bases and J gave up 4 bases, with 14 bases separating them. The CDR3 sequence: CASSEGSLANQPQHF. The CDR3 DNA follows: TGTGCCAGCAGCGAGGGTTCCCTTGCGAATCAGCCCCAGCATTTT.

The CDR3 DNA sequence: TGTGCCAGCAGCTACCCGGGCGATACGCAGTATTTT. This encodes CASSYPGDTQYF. The chain has TRBV6-5 and TRBJ2-3, with D hard to call. V lost 6 bases and J lost 6, with 10 bases in between. This CDR3 spans 12 amino acids. CDR1 is MNHEY and CDR2 is SVGAGI in the germline V gene.

This clonotype has just a few counts. The V call is TRBV5-4, the J call TRBJ2-7; TRBD1 aligns across 8 bases. The CDR3 length is 14 residues. Germline lookup yields CDR1 SGHNT and CDR2 YYREEE (reference sequence). The V gene end was trimmed by 2 bases and the J gene end by 5 bases; junction bases not matched to a gene: 6. Here the CDR3 reads CASSFAAGGDEQYF. The CDR3 coding sequence is TGTGCCAGCAGCTTCGCGGCAGGGGGCGACGAGCAGTACTTC.

This chain links TRBV6-4 with TRBJ2-5; 10 positions agree with TRBD2. This CDR3 has 14 amino acids. Germline CDR1 is MRHNA and CDR2 is SNTAGT. V trimming: 3 bases; J trimming: 2 bases; junction bases outside the gene matches: 0. CDR3 DNA sequence: TGTGCCAGCAGTGAAGCGGGGGGGCAAGAGACCCAGTACTTC. It codes for CASSEAGGQETQYF.

This chain joins TRBV5-4 and TRBJ2-1; 8 bases align to TRBD1. In germline, CDR1 is SGHNT, CDR2 YYREEE (reference sequence). V trimming: 3 bases; J trimming: 6 bases; junction bases outside the gene matches: 8. This CDR3 contains 15 residues. DNA for the CDR3: TGTGCCAGCAGCTCGGGGGACAGGCCTGGCAATGAGCAGTTCTTC. Translation gives CASSSGDRPGNEQFF.

The chain couples TRBV6-2 or TRBV6-3 to TRBJ2-7; TRBD1 might be the D (5 bases). CDR1 and CDR2 (germline): MNHEY, SVGEGT. V was clipped by 9 bases and J by 7 bases, with 19 bases between them. The CDR3 runs 13 residues. CDR3 nucleotides: TGTGCCAGTAAGGAGCGTGACGCAGGGGAGCAGTACTTC. Protein product: CASKERDAGEQYF.

This chain joins TRBV10-3 and TRBJ2-7; D call uncertain. Trimming took off 5 bases at V and 2 bases at J, with 4 bases between the two ends. Germline V gives CDR1 ENHRY, CDR2 SYGVKD. The length of the CDR3 is 11 residues. The CDR3, as DNA: TGTGCCATCAGTAATACCTACGAGCAGTACTTC. Translating it yields CAISNTYEQYF.

This clonotype has at least ten counts. The V call is TRBV12-3 or TRBV12-4, the J call TRBJ2-3, with a tentative D call TRBD2 (6 bases). Trimming removed 6 bases from V and 1 base from J, with 11 bases in between. CDR3 length equals 14 residues. The CDR3: CASSFGGGTDTQYF. In DNA, the CDR3 is TGTGCCAGCAGCTTTGGAGGGGGCACAGATACGCAGTATTTT.

This chain joins TRBV12-3 or TRBV12-4 and TRBJ2-5, with 9 bases lining up with TRBD1. The CDR3 loop spans 15 amino acids. J was trimmed by 1 base and V by 5 bases; bases with no gene match: 5. CDR3 sequence (DNA): TGTGCCAGCAGTAATCAGGACAGGGGCCAAGAGACCCAGTACTTC. Translation: CASSNQDRGQETQYF.

The table lists this clonotype with a few counts. The CDR3 DNA reads TGTGCCAGCAGTTACCAGACAGTCATGAACACTGAAGCTTTCTTT. This sequence encodes CASSYQTVMNTEAFF. The rearrangement uses TRBV6-5 and TRBJ1-1; a weak D match, TRBD1 (5 bases). This CDR3 region has 15 residues. Trimming stripped 2 bases from V and 0 bases from J, with 10 bases between. CDR1 is MNHEY, CDR2 SVGAGI, per germline.

CDR3 protein: CASSPPGLGYTEAFF. In DNA form, the CDR3 reads TGTGCCAGCAGCCCTCCGGGGCTCGGGTACACTGAAGCTTTCTTT. The chain employs TRBV11-2 and TRBJ1-1; D is perhaps TRBD1 (5 bases). Germline V lookup: CDR1 SGHAT, CDR2 FQNNGV. Trimming shortened V by 5 bases and J by 3 bases, and 16 bases separated the two germline ends. This CDR3 has 15 amino acids.

This rearrangement joins TRBV3-1 to TRBJ2-1, with TRBD2 identical over 9 bases. The CDR3 covers 16 residues. Germline V lookup: CDR1 LGHDT, CDR2 YNNKEL (reference sequence). The V gene end was trimmed by 0 bases and the J gene end by 6 bases; junction bases not matched to a gene: 6. Here the CDR3 reads CASSQEPSGGLNEQFF. CDR3 in DNA: TGTGCCAGCAGCCAAGAACCGAGCGGGGGGCTCAATGAGCAGTTCTTC.

The sample holds a few counts of this clonotype. The V call is TRBV5-1, the J call TRBJ2-7, with 7 bases fitting TRBD1. This CDR3 is built from 15 residues. Per germline, CDR1 SGHRS and CDR2 YFSETQ. The V gene end was trimmed by 4 bases and the J gene end by 0 bases; junction bases not matched to a gene: 7. In DNA, the CDR3 is TGCGCCAGCAGCCTAGAGGACAGGATCTCCTACGAGCAGTACTTC. Protein product: CASSLEDRISYEQYF.

The chain has TRBV7-2 and TRBJ2-7; D ambiguous. Germline CDR1 SGHTA, CDR2 FQGNSA. V lost 2 bases and J lost 6, with 5 bases in between. This CDR3 comprises 11 residues. The CDR3 coding sequence is TGTGCCAGCAGCTTAACTCCCGAGCAGTACTTC. Translating gives CASSLTPEQYF.

The chain joins TRBV4-3 to TRBJ2-1; D remains unclear. CDR3 length: 15 residues. Germline CDR1 LGHNA, CDR2 YSLEER. V was trimmed by 3 bases and J by 6 bases, leaving 15 bases between them. The CDR3 here is CASSHLATSGNEQFF. CDR3 in DNA: TGCGCCAGCAGCCACTTAGCTACCTCGGGCAATGAGCAGTTCTTC.